This T cell receptor (beta chain) was retrieved from a study of control samples from healthy donors and cancer patients (dated by TCRdb to about 2020). Worth noting for this clone: It has no known antigen specificity. Per-base qualities were not stored, and no clone one base away is much larger.

V ends up 6 bases short and J 7 bases short, with an unmatched junction base count of 0. The CDR3 contains 11 residues, cysteine and valine counted. The CDR3 DNA has 33 bases and is translated from base 1. The library was prepared using the immunoSEQ multiplex PCR assay. The immuneACCESS repertoire file appears here via TCRdb, limited to in-frame rearrangements. These files lack a portion of the clones; in checked studies, under half of the deficit traces to unresolved V genes, and the cause of the others is not known. The sample has 93,000 or so clones on record, roughly 90% of them singletons. The top ten clones comprise about 18% of the sample.

The rearranged chain carries TRBV12-3 or TRBV12-4 and TRBJ2-7; 10 bases in the junction line up with TRBD1. This TCR was sampled from a man aged 55-75 years with lung cancer. The specimen sequenced was PBMCs. The DNA reads as follows: TGTGCCAGCAGGGACAGGGGGGAGCAGTACGTC. This sequence encodes CASRDRGEQYV.